This T cell receptor beta chain appears in the sequencing data of a study of cytomegalovirus exposure and HLA in healthy donors. The PCR had 60 Vbeta and 13 Jbeta primers. Libraries were prepared by immunoSEQ multiplex PCR; TCRdb keeps only in-frame clonotypes and omits some of them. The sample records under 250,000 clones, around 80% being singletons. When sampled, the donors appeared nominally healthy, though they likely had unrecorded immune exposures. Whole-study results and caveats: Near-uniform donor sequencing depth was presumed by presence/absence analyses. Versus the roughly 700-donor mean, an Asian-associated ancestry cluster reportedly showed fewer N-insertions in a later analysis. Common viral pathogens (according to a later analysis) appeared linked to several of the most significant clusters.

With 4 bases removed from V and 1 base from J, the gap between germline ends came to 13 bases. The CDR3 has 15 residues. Germline CDR1 and CDR2: SGHAT and FQNNGV. To note about this clone: Its cognate antigen is unknown.

The chain carries TRBV11-2 and TRBJ2-5, with D perhaps matching TRBD2 (5 bases). Sequenced sample: PBMCs. The clonotype comes from a woman aged 60 to 75 in good health and CMV-seropositive. CDR3 region: CASSWSDGGQETQYF. CDR3 coding DNA: TGTGCCAGCAGCTGGAGCGACGGAGGCCAAGAGACCCAGTACTTC.